Described below is a single T cell receptor beta chain sequence and its context. Its specificity is unknown. These data come from a study of T cells in Graves' hyperthyroidism and ophthalmopathy. Study-wide findings and caveats: Most clonotypes expanded in the thyroid (above 0.001) were also present in blood.

Criteria for exclusion of patients were uncontrolled infection, other autoimmune disease, pregnancy or lactation. Each diagnosis drew on symptoms, thyroxine, TRAb, thyroid ultrasound and orbital computed tomography findings. What was amplified from RNA transcripts were TCR beta CDR3 regions. TCR CDR3 regions were first amplified by RT-PCR with HTBI primers. In TCRdb, the multiplex PCR reads were re-called with MiXCR into one record per CDR3 protein. The sample comprises some 570,000 distinct CDR3 sequences, 17% of which are singletons, and 15% to 20% rests with the top ten. V gave up 0 bases and J gave up 4 bases, with 4 bases separating them. CDR3 length: 12 residues. Looked up from germline, CDR1 is SGHRS and CDR2 is YFSETQ.

This receptor was identified in a woman aged 18-29 years with Graves' ophthalmopathy. The chain employs TRBV5-1 and TRBJ1-2; D remains ambiguous. The sequenced sample consisted of blood. The CDR3, as DNA: TGCGCCAGCAGCTTGGACATCTATGGCTACACCTTC. Amino acids: CASSLDIYGYTF.